This TCR beta chain derives from a study of blood T cell repertoires in COVID-19. V was pared by 3 bases and J by 3 bases, with 4 bases between. Germline V gene sequence: CDR1 SGHTA, CDR2 FQGTGA. CDR3 length: 12 amino acids. In the original processing: Estimation of nucleated cell counts relied on the amplification of reference gene primers. The repertoire was sequenced with immunoSEQ multiplex PCR; TCRdb's copy has only in-frame clones and lacks some. The DNA was the basis for D and trimming; V, J and clone size are from that table. The profile shows 200,000 to 250,000 clones, 85% to 90% of them singletons.

This clonotype was sampled from a man in his thirties or forties with COVID-19, enrolled during active disease. The V gene is TRBV7-3, the J gene TRBJ2-3; D is ambiguous. The sample taken for sequencing was peripheral blood. CDR3 nucleotides: TGTGCCAGCAGCTTCTCTACAGATACGCAGTATTTT. It translates to CASSFSTDTQYF.